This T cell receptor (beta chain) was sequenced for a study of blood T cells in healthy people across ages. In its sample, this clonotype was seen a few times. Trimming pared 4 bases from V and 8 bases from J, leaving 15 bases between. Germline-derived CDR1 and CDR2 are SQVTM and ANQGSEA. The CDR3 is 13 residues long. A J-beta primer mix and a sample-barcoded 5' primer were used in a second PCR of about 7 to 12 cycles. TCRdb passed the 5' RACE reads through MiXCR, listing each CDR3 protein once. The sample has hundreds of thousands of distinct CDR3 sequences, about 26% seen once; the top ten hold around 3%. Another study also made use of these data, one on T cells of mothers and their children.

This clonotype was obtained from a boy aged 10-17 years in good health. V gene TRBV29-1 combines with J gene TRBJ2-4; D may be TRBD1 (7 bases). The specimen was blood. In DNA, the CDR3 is TGCAGCGTTGGGAGGGGGCCAGGGGACATTCAGTACTTC. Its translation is CSVGRGPGDIQYF.